The sequence of this T cell receptor beta chain was determined in a study of technical replicates of blood from a few donors. The germline gives CDR1 MNHNY, CDR2 SVGAGI (reference sequence). This CDR3 has 15 residues. V dropped 5 bases and J dropped 0 bases, with 11 bases sitting between them. Here immunoSEQ multiplex PCR was the method, and the copy in TCRdb shows in-frame clones only, minus some. The sample includes over 70,000 clones, roughly 92% of them seen just once. The specimen was T cells isolated from PBMCs. The rearrangement uses TRBV6-6 and TRBJ2-4; D may be TRBD2 (5 bases). The TCR comes from a human donor in good health. CDR3 nucleotide sequence: TGTGCCAGCAGTCAGGCCGGGATAGCCAAAAACATTCAGTACTTC. Encoded protein: CASSQAGIAKNIQYF.